Included here is one T cell receptor beta chain sequence, with context. The antigen is unknown. In germline, CDR1 is WSHSY, CDR2 SAAADI. This CDR3 spans 10 amino acids. Trimming removed 9 bases from V and 5 bases from J, with 7 bases in between. PCR used 60 Vbeta primers and 13 Jbeta primers. Sequencing used immunoSEQ multiplex PCR; TCRdb keeps in-frame clones, though not all of them. The sample yields about 160,000 clones, 77% seen once. The sample belongs to a study of cytomegalovirus exposure and HLA in healthy donors. Findings and limits, study-wide: A later analysis linked a missense DCLRE1C variant to TCR beta V- and J-gene trimming. Of the V segments, some could not be distinguished, including TRBV6-2 and TRBV6-3, and were excluded.

Sequenced: PBMCs. The V and J genes are TRBV10-2 and TRBJ2-5; D might be TRBD2 (6 bases). The sequence came from a man aged 50 to 59 in good health and CMV-seropositive. The CDR3 DNA follows: TGCGCCAGTGGAGGGGAGACCCAGTACTTC. Translation: CASGGETQYF.